The 16 T cell receptor beta chains below come from one sample, sequenced in a study of blood T cell repertoires in COVID-19. The table came from immunoSEQ multiplex PCR; TCRdb's copy has only in-frame clones and leaves some out. The repertoire includes over 400,000 clones, less than 90% of them detected once, and about 8.2% sits in the top ten. Sequenced input: peripheral blood. These receptors were collected from a woman in her forties or fifties with COVID-19, enrolled during active disease.

This clone was picked up a small number of times. V and J are TRBV6-5 and TRBJ2-1; D unresolved. The germline gives CDR1 MNHEY, CDR2 SVGAGI. CDR3 length equals 16 residues. Trimming cost V 3 bases and J 0 bases, with 12 bases left between them. The CDR3, as DNA: TGTGCCAGCAGTTATGAACTACCTAGCTCCTACAATGAGCAGTTCTTC. It encodes CASSYELPSSYNEQFF.

The CDR3 here is CASRGTGSYQPQHF. The CDR3 DNA follows: TGTGCCAGCAGAGGGACAGGGTCTTATCAGCCCCAGCATTTT. The chain joins TRBV2 to TRBJ1-5; 9 positions match TRBD1. V shed 6 bases, J shed 5 bases, and the junction held 5 bases outside the gene matches. The germline gives CDR1 SNHLY, CDR2 FYNNEI. The CDR3 covers 14 residues.

V and J are TRBV4-2 and TRBJ2-3; 12 bases align to TRBD2. Germline CDR1 reads LGHNA; CDR2 reads YNFKEQ. This CDR3 comprises 17 residues. Trimming removed 1 base from V and 6 bases from J; junction bases left unmatched: 8. The CDR3: CASSQAPSGGAGDTQYF. CDR3 in DNA: TGTGCCAGCAGCCAAGCCCCTAGCGGGGGGGCGGGGGATACGCAGTATTTT.

The chain joins TRBV19 to TRBJ2-5; D might be TRBD2 (5 bases). This CDR3 contains 13 residues. V was trimmed by 3 bases and J by 5 bases, leaving 10 bases between them. Per the germline V gene, CDR1 is LNHDA and CDR2 is SQIVND (reference sequence). This chain's CDR3 is CASSIGSWETQYF. In nucleotides, the CDR3 is TGTGCCAGTAGTATTGGGAGTTGGGAGACCCAGTACTTC.

This chain connects TRBV25-1 to TRBJ1-4, with 8 bases matching TRBD1. Trimming at V came to 4 bases and at J to 5 bases, leaving 6 bases not matched to a gene. The CDR3 loop spans 15 amino acids. Germline V gene data show CDR1 as MGHDK and CDR2 as SYGVNS. For the CDR3, the DNA is TGTGCCAGCAGTGGGTCCGGGACAGGAAATGAAAAACTGTTTTTT. It codes for CASSGSGTGNEKLFF.

The CDR3 sequence: CASSNTLGGSSGTEAFF. CDR3 bases: TGTGCCAGCAGTAACACTCTGGGGGGGAGCTCGGGGACTGAAGCTTTCTTT. The V gene is TRBV28, the J gene TRBJ1-1; D is possibly TRBD1 (5 bases). V dropped 5 bases and J dropped 5 bases, with 24 bases sitting between them. The CDR3 is 17 residues long. Germline-derived CDR1 and CDR2 are MDHEN and SYDVKM. Based on the CDR3 plus reference TRBV28 and TRBJ1-1, the full variable domain is DVKVTQSSRYLVKRTGEKVFLECVQDMDHENMFWYRQDPGLGLRLIYFSYDVKMKEKGDIPEGYSVSREKKERFSLILESASTNQTSMYLCASSNTLGGSSGTEAFFGQGTRLTVV.

This clone was recorded only once. V and J are TRBV5-1 and TRBJ1-1, with D uncertain. The CDR3 extends over 13 amino acids. Germline assignment: CDR1 SGHRS and CDR2 YFSETQ. V was cut by 0 bases and J by 8 bases, with 11 bases left in between. CDR3 DNA sequence: TGCGCCAGCAGCTTGGGCGAGGGAGGGGAAGCTTTCTTT. Protein sequence: CASSLGEGGEAFF.

In DNA, the CDR3 is TGCGCCAGCAGCCTCTCAGAAAACGACTACACCTTC. Translation: CASSLSENDYTF. This chain joins TRBV5-1 and TRBJ1-2; no reliable D call. This CDR3 spans 12 amino acids. Between the trimmed V and J ends, which lost 4 bases and 10 bases, there was a span of 14 bases. From germline, CDR1 is SGHRS and CDR2 YFSETQ.

The chain recombines TRBV3-1 (or the pseudogene TRBV3-2) with TRBJ1-1; no clear D. This CDR3 comprises 13 residues. The V end lost 2 bases, the J end lost 4 bases, and 8 bases lay between the germline ends. CDR1 and CDR2 (germline): LGHDT, YNNKEL (reference sequence). CDR3 sequence: CASSQPGSTEAFF. Here the CDR3 DNA reads TGTGCCAGCAGCCAACCGGGGAGCACTGAAGCTTTCTTT.

The genes are TRBV5-6 and TRBJ2-1, with D perhaps TRBD2 (5 bases). The germline gives CDR1 SGHDT, CDR2 YYEEEE. The CDR3 loop spans 13 amino acids. Trimming left V 4 bases short and J 10 bases short, with 15 bases between. The CDR3 here is CASSPTPTGEQFF. The CDR3 nucleotides read TGTGCCAGCAGCCCAACCCCAACGGGGGAGCAGTTCTTC.

This rearrangement joins TRBV6-5 to TRBJ2-7, with D possibly TRBD2 on 6 matching bases. CDR1 MNHEY and CDR2 SVGAGI come from the germline V gene. CDR3 length: 15 residues. Trimming took off 4 bases at V and 3 bases at J, with 16 bases between the two ends. CDR3 protein: CASSSLATGDYEQYF. Here the CDR3 DNA reads TGTGCCAGCAGTTCCCTCGCAACGGGGGACTACGAGCAGTACTTC.

The rearrangement links TRBV7-2 to TRBJ2-7, with D possibly matching TRBD1 (5 bases). The CDR3 is made up of 16 amino acids. V lost 2 bases to trimming and J lost 0 bases, with 14 bases between them. Germline V gene data show CDR1 as SGHTA and CDR2 as FQGNSA. The CDR3 DNA reads as TGTGCCAGCAGCTTAACCGCGACAGCAAGCTCCTACGAGCAGTACTTC. This encodes CASSLTATASSYEQYF. The whole variable domain, filled in from reference TRBV7-2 and TRBJ2-7, reads GAGVSQSPSNKVTEKGKDVELRCDPISGHTALYWYRQSLGQGLEFLIYFQGNSAPDKSGLPSDRFSAERTGGSVSTLTIQRTQQEDSAVYLCASSLTATASSYEQYFGPGTRLTVT.

The chain is built from TRBV6-1 and TRBJ1-5; D is undetermined. This CDR3 has 15 amino acids. Trimming stripped 2 bases from V and 0 bases from J, with 8 bases between. Germline V gene data show CDR1 as MNHNS and CDR2 as SASEGT. CDR3 sequence reads: CASSELAYSNQPQHF. The CDR3 bases are TGTGCCAGCAGTGAATTGGCATATAGCAATCAGCCCCAGCATTTT.

This clone is a singleton in its sample. The chain has TRBV11-2 and TRBJ2-7; 9 positions agree with TRBD1. The CDR3 has 13 residues. CDR1 is SGHAT, CDR2 FQNNGV, per germline. V shed 5 bases and J 5 bases; nucleotides not matched to a gene: 4. CDR3 sequence reads: CASSPRDRDEQYF. CDR3 sequence (DNA): TGTGCCAGCAGCCCCCGGGACAGGGACGAGCAGTACTTC. Combining the CDR3 with reference TRBV11-2 and TRBJ2-7 gives the whole variable domain EAGVAQSPRYKIIEKRQSVAFWCNPISGHATLYWYQQILGQGPKLLIQFQNNGVVDDSQLPKDRFSAERLKGVDSTLKIQPAKLEDSAVYLCASSPRDRDEQYFGPGTRLTVT.

J is TRBJ1-6 and V is TRBV5-6, with a weak D call TRBD1 (6 bases). V was shortened by 0 bases and J by 14 bases, with 15 bases between the two germline ends. Germline V gene lookup returns CDR1 SGHDT and CDR2 YYEEEE. The CDR3 runs to 14 residues. The CDR3 reads CASSLGGGGSALHF. The CDR3, as DNA: TGTGCCAGCAGCTTGGGGGGAGGGGGAAGCGCCCTCCACTTT.

DNA of the CDR3: TGTGCCACCAGTGATTTGCAGGGATCTGAAGCTTTCTTT. Its protein product is CATSDLQGSEAFF. J is TRBJ1-1 and V is TRBV24-1; D might be TRBD1 (5 bases). The V gene lost 0 bases and the J gene lost 6 bases, with 7 bases spanning the gap. The germline gives CDR1 KGHDR, CDR2 SFDVKD. CDR3 size: 13 residues.